This TCR beta chain emerged from a study of cytomegalovirus exposure and HLA in healthy donors. There are 12 residues in the CDR3. The trim removed 5 bases at V and 8 bases at J, leaving 5 bases unmatched. In germline, CDR1 is MNHEY, CDR2 SVGAGI. About this clone: Antigen: not known.

Primers for the PCR totalled 60 Vbeta and 13 Jbeta. Sequencing was performed with immunoSEQ multiplex PCR; in TCRdb, only in-frame clones are kept and a portion is missing. The table has 90,000 or so clones, 55% to 75% seen once. Samples came from healthy bone marrow donors. Study observations and caveats: A cluster of highly shared sequence variants was likely a sequencing artifact. In an earlier analysis, in some 500 donors, most V segments appeared productive either ~87% or ~30% of the time. The study recorded fewer than 200 TCR beta chains that were cytomegalovirus-associated.

The chain links TRBV6-5 to TRBJ1-2; 7 nucleotides agree with TRBD1. Material for sequencing was PBMCs. The clonotype originates from a woman aged 18-29 years in good health and CMV-seropositive. The CDR3 DNA reads as TGTGCCAGCAGTCTTTCGACAGGGGGCTACACCTTC. It specifies CASSLSTGGYTF.